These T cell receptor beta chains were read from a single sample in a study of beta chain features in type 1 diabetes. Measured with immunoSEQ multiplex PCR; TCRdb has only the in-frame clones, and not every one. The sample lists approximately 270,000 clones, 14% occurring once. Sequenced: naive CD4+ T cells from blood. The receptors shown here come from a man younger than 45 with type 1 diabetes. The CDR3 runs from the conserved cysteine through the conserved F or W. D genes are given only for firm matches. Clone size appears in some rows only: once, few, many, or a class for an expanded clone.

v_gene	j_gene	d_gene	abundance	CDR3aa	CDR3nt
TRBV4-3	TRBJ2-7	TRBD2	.	CASSGTSGTSYYEQYF	TGCGCCAGCAGCGGCACTTCCGGGACTAGCTACTACGAGCAGTACTTC
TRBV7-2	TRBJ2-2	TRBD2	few	CASSLLGLAGDGELFF	TGTGCCAGCAGCTTGCTCGGACTAGCGGGAGACGGGGAGCTGTTTTTT
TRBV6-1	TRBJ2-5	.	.	CGTGIPGETQYF	TGTGGGACCGGCATACCGGGGGAGACCCAGTACTTC
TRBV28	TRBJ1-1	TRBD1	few	CASSRQGMNTEAFF	TGTGCCAGCAGCCGACAGGGTATGAACACTGAAGCTTTCTTT
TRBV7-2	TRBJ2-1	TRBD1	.	CASSPSGGLSYNEQFF	TGTGCCAGCAGCCCCTCAGGGGGTCTGTCCTACAATGAGCAGTTCTTC
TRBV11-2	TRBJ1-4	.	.	CASSESVREKLFF	TGTGCCAGCAGCGAGTCCGTTCGTGAAAAACTGTTTTTT
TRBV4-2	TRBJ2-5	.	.	CASSQELASGQETQYF	TGTGCCAGCAGCCAAGAACTTGCGAGCGGCCAAGAGACCCAGTACTTC
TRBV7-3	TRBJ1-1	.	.	CASSLTPGGNTEAFF	TGTGCCAGCAGCTTAACCCCGGGAGGGAACACTGAAGCTTTCTTT
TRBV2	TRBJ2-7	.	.	CASSDIGGAHYEQYF	TGTGCCAGCAGTGATATAGGGGGTGCGCACTACGAGCAGTACTTC
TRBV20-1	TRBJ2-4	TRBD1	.	CSARVRDRITF	TGCAGTGCTAGAGTCCGGGACAGAATAACGTTC
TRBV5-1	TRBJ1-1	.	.	CASSVLGDGGTEAFF	TGCGCCAGCAGCGTGCTCGGGGATGGGGGGACTGAAGCTTTCTTT
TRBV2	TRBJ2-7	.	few	CASRRVKRADYEQYF	TGTGCCAGCAGAAGAGTCAAGCGGGCAGACTACGAGCAGTACTTC
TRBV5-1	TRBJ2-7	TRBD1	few	CASGWDRTYEQYF	TGCGCCAGCGGATGGGACAGGACCTACGAGCAGTACTTC
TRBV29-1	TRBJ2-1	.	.	CSVGGQGGYNEQFF	TGCAGCGTTGGGGGGCAAGGCGGATACAATGAGCAGTTCTTC
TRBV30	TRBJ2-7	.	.	CAWSASGTSYEQYF	TGTGCCTGGAGCGCATCAGGTACTTCCTACGAGCAGTACTTC
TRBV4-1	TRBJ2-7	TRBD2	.	CASSDRLAGVEQYF	TGTGCCAGCAGCGACCGACTAGCGGGAGTGGAGCAGTACTTC
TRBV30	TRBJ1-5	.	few	CAWSVLSNQPQHF	TGTGCCTGGAGTGTACTCAGCAATCAGCCCCAGCATTTT
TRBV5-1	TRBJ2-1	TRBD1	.	CASSGTGLYSYNEQFF	TGCGCCAGCAGCGGGACAGGGCTTTACTCCTACAATGAGCAGTTCTTC
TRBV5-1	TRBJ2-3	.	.	CASSLTGHTDTQYF	TGCGCCAGCAGCTTGACAGGTCACACAGATACGCAGTATTTT
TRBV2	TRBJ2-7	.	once	CASSLRLDYEQYF	TGTGCCAGCAGCCTCCGACTAGACTACGAGCAGTACTTC
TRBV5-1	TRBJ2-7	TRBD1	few	CASSLGGNNYEQYF	TGCGCCAGCAGCTTAGGGGGCAACAACTACGAGCAGTACTTC
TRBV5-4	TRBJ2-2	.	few	CASSLKGGAGELFF	TGTGCCAGCAGCTTAAAAGGGGGGGCCGGGGAGCTGTTTTTT
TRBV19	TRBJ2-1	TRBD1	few	CATRQGKDNEQFF	TGTGCCACTAGACAGGGGAAAGACAATGAGCAGTTCTTC
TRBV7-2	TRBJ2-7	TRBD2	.	CASSLEASGRVEQYF	TGTGCCAGCAGCTTAGAGGCTAGCGGGAGGGTCGAGCAGTACTTC
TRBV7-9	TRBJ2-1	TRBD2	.	CASSSLAGVTEQFF	TGTGCCAGCAGCTCGCTAGCGGGAGTCACTGAGCAGTTCTTC